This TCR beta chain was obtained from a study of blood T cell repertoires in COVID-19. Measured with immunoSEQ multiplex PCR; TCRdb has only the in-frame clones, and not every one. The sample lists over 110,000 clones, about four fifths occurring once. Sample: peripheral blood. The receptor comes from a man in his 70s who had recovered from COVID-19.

CDR3: CASSQLRGYTEAFF. The CDR3 region has the DNA TGTGCCAGCAGTCAACTTAGGGGGTACACTGAAGCTTTCTTT. The V call is TRBV6-2 or TRBV6-3, the J call TRBJ1-1, with D perhaps TRBD1 (6 bases). This CDR3 has 14 residues. V lost 5 bases to trimming and J lost 3 bases, with 13 bases between them. Germline CDR1 is MNHEY and CDR2 is SVGEGT.